These T cell receptor beta chains were read from a single sample in a study of T cell changes during pregnancy in multiple sclerosis. The method was immunoSEQ multiplex PCR; TCRdb's version includes in-frame clones alone and lacks a portion of them. This sample has over 70,000 clones, with roughly 94% found just once. This specimen was peripheral blood, taken in the third trimester of pregnancy. The receptors were gathered from a female donor with multiple sclerosis, enrolled in a pregnancy study. CDR3s include the opening cysteine and the closing phenylalanine or tryptophan. A D gene is named only where the DNA matches it firmly. The size entry is marked missing in some rows and otherwise reads once, few, many or a size class.

V: TRBV6-6
size: -
D: TRBD2
J: TRBJ2-7
DNA: TGTGCCAGCAGCCCCGGGACTAGCAACGAGCAGTACTTC
CDR3: CASSPGTSNEQYF

V: TRBV13
size: -
D: TRBD2
J: TRBJ2-1
DNA: TGTGCCAGCAGCTTAGGAGCCCTAGCGGGAGCCTATGAGCAGTTCTTC
CDR3: CASSLGALAGAYEQFF

V: TRBV7-6
size: -
D: TRBD2
J: TRBJ2-7
DNA: TGTGCCAGCAGCTTAGGTGCGGGAGGCTACGAGCAGTACTTC
CDR3: CASSLGAGGYEQYF

V: TRBV13
size: -
D: TRBD2
J: TRBJ2-1
DNA: TGTGCCAGCAGCTTGGGACTAGCGGCAAACAATGAGCAGTTCTTC
CDR3: CASSLGLAANNEQFF

V: TRBV7-9
size: -
D: TRBD1
J: TRBJ1-4
DNA: TGTGCCAGCAGCTCGGACAGGGGGGAAAATGAAAAACTGTTTTTT
CDR3: CASSSDRGENEKLFF

V: TRBV19
size: -
D: TRBD1
J: TRBJ1-5
DNA: TGTGCCAGTAGTCCCGGGACAGGGGGCGCGGGTCAGCCCCAGCATTTT
CDR3: CASSPGTGGAGQPQHF

V: TRBV27
size: -
D: TRBD2
J: TRBJ2-7
DNA: TGTGCCAGCAGCTTGACTAGCGGGAGAAAAGGCGAGCAGTACTTC
CDR3: CASSLTSGRKGEQYF

V: TRBV20-1
size: -
D: -
J: TRBJ2-7
DNA: TGCAGTGCTAGTCAGACCTACGAGCAGTACTTC
CDR3: CSASQTYEQYF

V: TRBV4-3
size: -
D: TRBD1
J: TRBJ1-2
DNA: TGCGCCAGCAGCCAGGTGACAGGGAACTATGGCTACACCTTC
CDR3: CASSQVTGNYGYTF

V: TRBV7-9
size: once
D: TRBD2
J: TRBJ2-1
DNA: TGTGCCAGCAGCTCCGGGACTAGCGGGAGCTATGAGCAGTTCTTC
CDR3: CASSSGTSGSYEQFF